The 7 T cell receptor beta chains below all came from one sample that was sequenced in a study of cytomegalovirus exposure and HLA in healthy donors. Use of 60 Vbeta and 13 Jbeta primers characterized the PCR. The assay was immunoSEQ multiplex PCR, and TCRdb's table has in-frame clones only and misses some. The table records 150,000 to 200,000 clones, 77% of them present only once. The specimen sequenced was PBMCs. The receptor source for this set is a woman aged 30 to 39 in good health and CMV-seronegative.

As for this clone: This sample also contains other DNA sequences that code for the same CDR3. This rearrangement joins TRBV2 to TRBJ1-1; D gene ambiguous. The CDR3 spans 13 residues. Germline V gene data show CDR1 as SNHLY and CDR2 as FYNNEI. V lost 6 bases and J 5 bases, leaving 13 bases between the germline ends. The CDR3 region is CASSVEGGTEAFF. The CDR3 DNA sequence: TGTGCCAGCAGCGTAGAGGGTGGAACTGAAGCTTTCTTT.

This clone has only one observation. V gene TRBV5-5 combines with J gene TRBJ1-3; 7 bases are a match to TRBD1. The CDR3 is made up of 15 amino acids. Per germline, CDR1 SGHKS and CDR2 YYEKEE (reference sequence). Trimming removed 3 bases from V and 0 bases from J; junction bases left unmatched: 3. DNA of the CDR3: TGTGCCAGCAGCTCAGGGGGAAGCTCTGGAAACACCATATATTTT. The encoded protein is CASSSGGSSGNTIYF.

The rearrangement joins TRBV18 to TRBJ1-6, with unresolved D. This CDR3 is 16 amino acids long. Trimming removed 3 bases at V and 5 bases at J, with 14 bases between. Germline loops: CDR1 KGHSH, CDR2 LQKENI. The chain's CDR3 is CASSPTGATNNSPLHF. For the CDR3, the DNA is TGTGCCAGCTCACCGACGGGAGCCACTAATAATTCACCCCTCCACTTT.

This clone was counted only a few times. The CDR3 DNA follows: TGTGCCAGTAGTATAATTCAGGGGAACACTGAAGCTTTCTTT. This translates into CASSIIQGNTEAFF. V is TRBV19 and J is TRBJ1-1, with D perhaps matching TRBD1 (5 bases). Germline CDR1 and CDR2: LNHDA and SQIVND (reference sequence). Deletions cut 2 bases from V and 1 base from J, with 8 bases between. CDR3 length equals 14 residues.

This chain connects TRBV19 to TRBJ2-7; TRBD2 agrees at 9 bases. CDR1 LNHDA and CDR2 SQIVND come from the germline V gene (reference sequence). V lost 0 bases, J lost 2 bases, and 2 bases stayed unmatched. The CDR3 extends over 15 amino acids. For the CDR3, the DNA is TGTGCCAGTAGTATAGATGCTAGCGGGACCTACGAGCAGTACTTC. Protein sequence: CASSIDASGTYEQYF.

As for this clone: Compared with germline, one end of the junction differs, possibly owing to a read error. At the DNA level, this CDR3 is encoded by other sequences in the same sample as well. The CDR3 DNA is TGCGCCAGCAGCTTTAAAAAACAGGGCAGCACTGAAGCTTTCTTT. This encodes CASSFKKQGSTEAFF. The chain carries TRBV5-4 and TRBJ1-1; D is perhaps TRBD1 (6 bases). This CDR3 is 15 amino acids long. Germline CDR1 SGHNT, CDR2 YYREEE (reference sequence).

This clone has a handful of counts. The V and J genes are TRBV12-5 and TRBJ2-5; 12 positions agree with TRBD1. V shed 4 bases and J 4 bases; nucleotides not matched to a gene: 7. Looked up from germline, CDR1 is LGHNT and CDR2 is FRNRAP. This CDR3 is built from 16 residues. CDR3 sequence: CASGSRDRGLGETQYF. For the CDR3, the DNA is TGTGCTAGTGGTTCCCGGGACAGGGGGCTGGGAGAGACCCAGTACTTC.